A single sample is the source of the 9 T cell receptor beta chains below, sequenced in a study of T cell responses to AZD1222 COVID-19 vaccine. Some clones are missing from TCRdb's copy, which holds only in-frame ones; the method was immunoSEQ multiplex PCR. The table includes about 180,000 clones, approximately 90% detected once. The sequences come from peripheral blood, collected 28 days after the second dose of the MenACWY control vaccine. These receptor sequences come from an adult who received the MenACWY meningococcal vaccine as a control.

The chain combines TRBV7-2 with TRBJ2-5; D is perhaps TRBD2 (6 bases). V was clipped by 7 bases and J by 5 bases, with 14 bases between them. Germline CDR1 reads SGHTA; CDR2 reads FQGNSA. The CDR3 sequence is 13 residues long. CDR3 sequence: CASNFGGSETQYF. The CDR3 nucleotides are TGTGCCAGCAACTTTGGGGGGTCGGAGACCCAGTACTTC. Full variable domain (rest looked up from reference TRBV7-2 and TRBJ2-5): GAGVSQSPSNKVTEKGKDVELRCDPISGHTALYWYRQSLGQGLEFLIYFQGNSAPDKSGLPSDRFSAERTGGSVSTLTIQRTQQEDSAVYLCASNFGGSETQYFGPGTRLLVL.

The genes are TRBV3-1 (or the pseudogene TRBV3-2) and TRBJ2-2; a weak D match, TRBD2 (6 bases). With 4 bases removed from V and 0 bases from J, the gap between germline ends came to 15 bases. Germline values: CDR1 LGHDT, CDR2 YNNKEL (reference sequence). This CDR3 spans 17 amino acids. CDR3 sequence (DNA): TGTGCCAGCAGCCGCAGATCCGCGGGGACGAACACCGGGGAGCTGTTTTTT. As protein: CASSRRSAGTNTGELFF.

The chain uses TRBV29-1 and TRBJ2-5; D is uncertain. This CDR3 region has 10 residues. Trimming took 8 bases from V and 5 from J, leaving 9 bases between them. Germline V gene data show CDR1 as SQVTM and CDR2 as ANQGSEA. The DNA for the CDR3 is TGCAGCTCTCTGCAGGAGACCCAGTACTTC. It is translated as CSSLQETQYF.

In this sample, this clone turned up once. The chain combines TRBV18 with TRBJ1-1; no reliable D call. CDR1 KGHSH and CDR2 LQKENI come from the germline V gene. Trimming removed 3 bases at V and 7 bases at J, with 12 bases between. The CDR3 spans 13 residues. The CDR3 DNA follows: TGTGCCAGCTCACCCGGAGGGCGGGTTGAAGCTTTCTTT. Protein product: CASSPGGRVEAFF. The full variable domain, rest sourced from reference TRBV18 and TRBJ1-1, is NAGVMQNPRHLVRRRGQEARLRCSPMKGHSHVYWYRQLPEEGLKFMVYLQKENIIDESGMPKERFSAEFPKEGPSILRIQQVVRGDSAAYFCASSPGGRVEAFFGQGTRLTVV.

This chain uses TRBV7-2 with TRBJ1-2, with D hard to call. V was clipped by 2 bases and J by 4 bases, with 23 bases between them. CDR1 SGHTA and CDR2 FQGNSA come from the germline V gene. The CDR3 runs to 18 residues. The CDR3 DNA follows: TGTGCCAGCAGCTTATACATTAACAGCCCCTCAACCTCCTATGGCTACACCTTC. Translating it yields CASSLYINSPSTSYGYTF.

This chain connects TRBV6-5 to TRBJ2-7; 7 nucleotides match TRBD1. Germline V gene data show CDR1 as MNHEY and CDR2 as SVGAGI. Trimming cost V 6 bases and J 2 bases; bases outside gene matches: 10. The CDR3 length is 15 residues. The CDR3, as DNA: TGTGCCAGCAGAGTACGGACAGGTGAAACCTACGAGCAGTACTTC. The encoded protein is CASRVRTGETYEQYF.

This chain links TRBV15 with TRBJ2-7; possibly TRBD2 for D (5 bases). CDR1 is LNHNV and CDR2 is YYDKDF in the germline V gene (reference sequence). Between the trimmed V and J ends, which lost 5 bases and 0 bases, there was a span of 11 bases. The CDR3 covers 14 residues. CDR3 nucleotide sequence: TGTGCCACCAGCCTCCCCGGGATCTCCTACGAGCAGTACTTC. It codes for CATSLPGISYEQYF.

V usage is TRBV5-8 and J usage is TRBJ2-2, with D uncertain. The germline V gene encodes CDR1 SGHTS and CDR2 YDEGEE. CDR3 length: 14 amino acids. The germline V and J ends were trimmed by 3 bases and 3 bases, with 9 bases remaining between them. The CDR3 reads CASSWDLDTGELFF. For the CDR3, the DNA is TGTGCCAGCAGCTGGGATTTGGACACCGGGGAGCTGTTTTTT.

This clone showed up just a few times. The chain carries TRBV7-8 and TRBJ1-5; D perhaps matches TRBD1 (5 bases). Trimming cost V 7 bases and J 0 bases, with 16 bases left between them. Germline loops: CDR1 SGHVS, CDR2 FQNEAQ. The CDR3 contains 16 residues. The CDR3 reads CASKSGADYSNQPQHF. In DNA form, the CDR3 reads TGTGCCAGCAAAAGCGGGGCGGACTATAGCAATCAGCCCCAGCATTTT.